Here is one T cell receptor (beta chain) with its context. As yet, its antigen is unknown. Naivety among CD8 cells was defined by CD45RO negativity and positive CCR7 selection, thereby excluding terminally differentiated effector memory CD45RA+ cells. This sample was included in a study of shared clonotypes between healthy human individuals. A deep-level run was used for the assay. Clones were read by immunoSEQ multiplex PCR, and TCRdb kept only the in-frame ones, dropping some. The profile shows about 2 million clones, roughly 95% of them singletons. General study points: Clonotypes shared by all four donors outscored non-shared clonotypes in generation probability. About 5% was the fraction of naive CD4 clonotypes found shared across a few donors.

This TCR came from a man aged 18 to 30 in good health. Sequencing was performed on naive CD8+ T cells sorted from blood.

The CDR3: CASSPQGAQETQYF. The CDR3 DNA is TGTGCCAGCAGTCCACAGGGGGCCCAAGAGACCCAGTACTTC. The rearrangement joins TRBV2 to TRBJ2-5; 9 nucleotides agree with TRBD1. The CDR3 loop spans 14 amino acids. Germline CDR1 and CDR2: SNHLY and FYNNEI. V lost 5 bases and J lost 1; bases outside the gene matches: 2. The whole variable domain, remainder taken from reference TRBV2 and TRBJ2-5, is EPEVTQTPSHQVTQMGQEVILRCVPISNHLYFYWYRQILGQKVEFLVSFYNNEISEKSEIFDDQFSVERPDGSNFTLKIRSTKLEDSAMYFCASSPQGAQETQYFGPGTRLLVL.